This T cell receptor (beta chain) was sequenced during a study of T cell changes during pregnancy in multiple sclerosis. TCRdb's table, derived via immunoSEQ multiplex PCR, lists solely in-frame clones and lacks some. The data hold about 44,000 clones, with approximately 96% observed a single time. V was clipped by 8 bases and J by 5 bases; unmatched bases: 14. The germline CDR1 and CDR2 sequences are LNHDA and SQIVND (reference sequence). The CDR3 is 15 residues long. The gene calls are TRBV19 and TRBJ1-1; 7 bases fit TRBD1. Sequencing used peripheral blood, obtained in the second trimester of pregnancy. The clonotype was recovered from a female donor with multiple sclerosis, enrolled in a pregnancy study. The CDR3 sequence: CASGNVGTVYTEAFF. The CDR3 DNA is TGTGCCAGTGGGAACGTCGGGACAGTCTATACTGAAGCTTTCTTT.